This record looks at one T cell receptor beta chain sequence and its context. V shed 3 bases and J 6 bases; nucleotides not matched to a gene: 6. The germline CDR1 and CDR2 sequences are SGHRS and YFSETQ. The CDR3 runs to 14 residues. The data are from a study of blood T cell repertoires in COVID-19. Study as a whole: The United States, Italy and Spain provided the acute and convalescent COVID-19 samples. PBMCs, B-cell-depleted T cells, or T cells were the source of the cDNA or gDNA that made up the material.

Authors' data handling: Amplification of reference gene primers provided the estimated nucleated cell counts. Here immunoSEQ multiplex PCR was the method, and the copy in TCRdb shows in-frame clones only, minus some. Clonal size and the V and J genes are those of that table, whereas D and trimming came from the DNA. The top ten clones hold approximately 15% of a sample with about 74,000 clones, roughly four fifths of them seen once. The chain uses TRBV5-1 and TRBJ1-2, with TRBD1 matching over 9 bases. Sequencing used peripheral blood. This TCR derives from a man aged 65-85 years with active or convalescent COVID-19. CDR3 in amino acids: CASSWGTGYDGYTF. CDR3 DNA sequence: TGCGCCAGCAGCTGGGGGACAGGGTACGATGGCTACACCTTC.